This T cell receptor beta chain originates from a study of cytomegalovirus exposure and HLA in healthy donors. On the study more broadly: Early released data had 80 million or so unique TCRs, all coming from HLA-typed donors.

Germline CDR1 SEHNR, CDR2 FQNEAQ (reference sequence). Trimming left V 3 bases short and J 5 bases short, with 11 bases between. This CDR3 is built from 14 residues. PCR primers comprised 60 Vbeta and 13 Jbeta primers. Method: immunoSEQ multiplex PCR; TCRdb's copy keeps in-frame clones and lacks some. The profile shows 150,000 to 200,000 clones, approximately 80% of them singletons. V is TRBV7-9 and J is TRBJ2-1; TRBD2 might be the D (6 bases). The TCR was taken from a woman aged 35 to 49 in good health and CMV-seronegative. The sequenced sample consisted of PBMCs. This CDR3 reads CASSFRGTHNEQFF. As DNA, the CDR3 is TGTGCCAGCAGCTTTCGGGGGACCCACAATGAGCAGTTCTTC.